This T cell receptor (beta chain) came from a study of beta chain features in type 1 diabetes. Study findings and constraints: Whether HLA type influences TCRB rearrangement remained unresolved here.

CD45RO/CCR7/CD25/CD127/CD95/CD27 staining was used to isolate CD4+ naive, central memory, regulatory and stem cell-like memory cells by sorting. Purity of each sorted population was above 95%. In this sample, this clone turned up a few times. The antigen is unknown. Sequencing targeted expressed TCRB transcripts, as all isolated RNA had been reverse transcribed. The average read count of naive, central memory and regulatory T cell samples was 3 million to 4 million. Some clones are missing from TCRdb's copy, which holds only in-frame ones; the method was immunoSEQ multiplex PCR. Of about 230,000 clones listed, 9% to 10% are singletons. Sequencing was performed on naive CD4+ T cells from blood. This receptor was identified in a woman aged 18 to 35 in good health.

The CDR3 protein is CASSPPGGHYEQFF. The CDR3 DNA follows: TGTGCCAGCAGCCCCCCGGGAGGCCATTATGAGCAGTTCTTC. The gene calls are TRBV6-5 and TRBJ2-1; TRBD2 aligns across 7 bases. The CDR3 sequence is 14 residues long. V gave up 6 bases and J gave up 8 bases; unmatched junction bases: 10. Germline values: CDR1 MNHEY, CDR2 SVGAGI.